What follows are 15 T cell receptor beta chains derived from one specimen sequenced in a study of PD-L1 blockade in urothelial cancer. This table comes from immunoSEQ multiplex PCR, and its TCRdb copy is limited to in-frame clones, with some not included. In the table there are approximately 20,000 clones, around 91% of which are singletons. The sequenced sample was PBMCs, obtained around atezolizumab (anti-PD-L1) treatment. The receptors stem from a woman aged 55-75 years with urothelial cancer.

CDR3 DNA sequence: TGTGCCAGCAGCTTAGAACTAGTGACGGGCGAGCAGTACTTC. Translating it yields CASSLELVTGEQYF. The chain is built from TRBV7-9 and TRBJ2-7; D possibly corresponds to TRBD2 (5 bases). The CDR3 is made up of 14 amino acids. Per the germline V gene, CDR1 is SEHNR and CDR2 is FQNEAQ (reference sequence). The germline V and J ends were trimmed by 1 base and 6 bases, with 13 bases remaining between them. Full variable domain (missing parts from reference TRBV7-9 and TRBJ2-7): DTGVSQNPRHKITKRGQNVTFRCDPISEHNRLYWYRQTLGQGPEFLTYFQNEAQLEKSRLLSDRFSAERPKGSFSTLEIQRTEQGDSAMYLCASSLELVTGEQYFGPGTRLTVT.

The chain uses TRBV5-1 and TRBJ1-1, with D perhaps TRBD1 (6 bases). In germline, CDR1 is SGHRS, CDR2 YFSETQ. The CDR3 has 15 amino acids. V was cut by 0 bases and J by 5 bases, with 14 bases left in between. The CDR3, as DNA: TGCGCCAGCAGCTTGGTCTCGCAGGGGCGAACTGAAGCTTTCTTT. Residues: CASSLVSQGRTEAFF. Full variable domain (outside the CDR3, taken from reference TRBV5-1 and TRBJ1-1): KAGVTQTPRYLIKTRGQQVTLSCSPISGHRSVSWYQQTPGQGLQFLFEYFSETQRNKGNFPGRFSGRQFSNSRSEMNVSTLELGDSALYLCASSLVSQGRTEAFFGQGTRLTVV.

V gene TRBV2 combines with J gene TRBJ2-5, with 9 bases fitting TRBD1. Germline trimming cut 6 bases from V and 5 bases from J; bases unmatched to any gene: 7. The germline CDR1 and CDR2 sequences are SNHLY and FYNNEI. The CDR3 extends over 14 amino acids. This CDR3 is CASRWDREWETQYF. CDR3 bases: TGTGCCAGCAGATGGGACAGGGAGTGGGAGACCCAGTACTTC.

In its sample, this clone ranks as medium-sized (0.01 to 0.1%). The genes are TRBV19 and TRBJ2-6, with TRBD2 identical over 7 bases. Germline CDR1 and CDR2: LNHDA and SQIVND (reference sequence). The CDR3 is 17 residues long. V shed 4 bases and J 1 base; nucleotides not matched to a gene: 7. The CDR3 loop reads CASSTRWGGSGANVLTF. In nucleotides, the CDR3 is TGTGCCAGTAGTACCCGGTGGGGAGGGTCTGGGGCCAACGTCCTGACTTTC.

This chain uses TRBV27 with TRBJ1-1; 7 bases align to TRBD1. Trimming removed 3 bases from V and 7 bases from J; junction bases left unmatched: 8. The CDR3 length is 14 residues. Germline values: CDR1 MNHEY, CDR2 SMNVEV (reference sequence). CDR3 region: CASSLGIWDSEAFF. CDR3 bases: TGTGCCAGCAGTTTGGGGATTTGGGACAGTGAAGCTTTCTTT.

In this sample, this clone turned up once. This CDR3 reads CASSQDLAGGSRYNEQFF. The CDR3, as DNA: TGTGCCAGCAGCCAAGATCTGGCGGGTGGTAGCAGATACAATGAGCAGTTCTTC. The chain has TRBV4-2 and TRBJ2-1; D is perhaps TRBD2 (5 bases). V lost 0 bases and J 4 bases, leaving 19 bases between the germline ends. Germline V gene sequence: CDR1 LGHNA, CDR2 YNFKEQ. The CDR3 runs 18 residues.

J is TRBJ2-1 and V is TRBV29-1; D possibly corresponds to TRBD1 (6 bases). V lost 7 bases to trimming and J lost 3 bases, with 16 bases between them. The CDR3 sequence is 14 residues long. Germline CDR1 reads SQVTM; CDR2 reads ANQGSEA. CDR3 coding DNA: TGCAGCGGGCGCAGGGGTTCGGACTACAATGAGCAGTTCTTC. Protein sequence: CSGRRGSDYNEQFF.

V is TRBV13 and J is TRBJ2-7; TRBD1 might be the D (5 bases). V lost 4 bases and J lost 2, with 12 bases in between. The CDR3 extends over 14 amino acids. Germline CDR1 PRHDT, CDR2 FYEKMQ (reference sequence). The CDR3 DNA is TGTGCCAGCAGCTCTTCAAGGGGTACCTACGAGCAGTACTTC. Translation gives CASSSSRGTYEQYF.

This chain joins TRBV6-6 and TRBJ2-7; TRBD1 matches at 7 bases. Germline V gene data show CDR1 as MNHNY and CDR2 as SVGAGI (reference sequence). V trimming: 4 bases; J trimming: 6 bases; junction bases outside the gene matches: 3. This CDR3 is 12 amino acids long. The CDR3 DNA reads TGTGCCAGCAGTTCTACAGGGGCCGAGCAGTACTTC. It codes for CASSSTGAEQYF.

The V gene is TRBV2, the J gene TRBJ2-5; TRBD1 aligns across 9 bases. The CDR3 has 15 residues. After removal of 6 bases from V and 5 bases from J, the junction contained 10 bases not matched to a gene. Germline loops: CDR1 SNHLY, CDR2 FYNNEI. The CDR3 region is CASRRQGVKGETQYF. The CDR3 DNA follows: TGTGCCAGCAGACGACAGGGGGTAAAGGGTGAGACCCAGTACTTC.

The chain employs TRBV29-1 and TRBJ2-3, with TRBD1 matching over 12 bases. Germline values: CDR1 SQVTM, CDR2 ANQGSEA. This CDR3 has 13 amino acids. V gave up 7 bases and J gave up 6 bases; unmatched junction bases: 5. The CDR3 nucleotides are TGCAGCGCGGGACAGGGGGCAGGGGATACGCAGTATTTT. Translating it yields CSAGQGAGDTQYF.

The rearrangement links TRBV7-8 to TRBJ2-7; 7 bases agree with TRBD1. Germline CDR1 and CDR2: SGHVS and FQNEAQ. The CDR3 extends over 16 amino acids. J gave up 4 bases and V 1 base, and 10 bases lay outside the gene matches. The CDR3 DNA is TGTGCCAGCAGCTTAGACAGGGGTAATTCGGGGTACGAGCAGTACTTC. Residues: CASSLDRGNSGYEQYF.

V and J are TRBV5-1 and TRBJ2-7; D is perhaps TRBD1 (6 bases). Trimming cost V 2 bases and J 7 bases, with 16 bases left between them. Looked up from germline, CDR1 is SGHRS and CDR2 is YFSETQ. The CDR3 runs 14 residues. This CDR3 is CASSLNPSQGEQYF. CDR3 sequence (DNA): TGCGCCAGCAGCTTAAACCCGTCGCAGGGGGAGCAGTACTTC.

The rearrangement uses TRBV9 and TRBJ1-5, with TRBD1 matching 11 bases. Trimming cost V 7 bases and J 5 bases; bases outside gene matches: 8. CDR1 and CDR2 (germline): SGDLS, YYNGEE. The length of the CDR3 is 15 residues. The CDR3 bases are TGTGCCAGCGCCGCAGGACAGGGGGCGGATCAGCCCCAGCATTTT. Translation gives CASAAGQGADQPQHF.

This rearrangement joins TRBV28 to TRBJ1-5; D is possibly TRBD1 (5 bases). CDR3 length equals 14 residues. The germline V gene has CDR1 MDHEN and CDR2 SYDVKM. V was shortened by 5 bases and J by 3 bases, with 11 bases between the two germline ends. The CDR3 region is CASSLRQSNQPQHF. The CDR3, as DNA: TGTGCCAGCAGTCTAAGACAGTCCAATCAGCCCCAGCATTTT.